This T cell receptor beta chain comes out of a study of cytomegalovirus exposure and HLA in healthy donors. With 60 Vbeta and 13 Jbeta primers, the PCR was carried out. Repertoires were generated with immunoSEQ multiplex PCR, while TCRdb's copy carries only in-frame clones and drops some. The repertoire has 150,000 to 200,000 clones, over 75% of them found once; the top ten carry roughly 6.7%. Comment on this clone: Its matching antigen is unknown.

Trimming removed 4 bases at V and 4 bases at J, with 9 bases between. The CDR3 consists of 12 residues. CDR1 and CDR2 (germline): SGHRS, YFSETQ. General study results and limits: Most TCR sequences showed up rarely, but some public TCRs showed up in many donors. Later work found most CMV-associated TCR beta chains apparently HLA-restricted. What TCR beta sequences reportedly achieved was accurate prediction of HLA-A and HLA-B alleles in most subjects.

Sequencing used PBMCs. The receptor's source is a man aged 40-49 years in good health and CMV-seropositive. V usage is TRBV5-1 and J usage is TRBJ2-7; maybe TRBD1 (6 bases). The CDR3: CASSQDSYEQYF. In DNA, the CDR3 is TGCGCCAGCAGCCAGGACAGTTACGAGCAGTACTTC. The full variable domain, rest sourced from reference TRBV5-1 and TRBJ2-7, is KAGVTQTPRYLIKTRGQQVTLSCSPISGHRSVSWYQQTPGQGLQFLFEYFSETQRNKGNFPGRFSGRQFSNSRSEMNVSTLELGDSALYLCASSQDSYEQYFGPGTRLTVT.